These 15 T cell receptor beta chains were all obtained from the same sample, sequenced in a study of blood T cells in healthy people across ages. A J-beta primer mix and a sample-barcoded 5' primer were used in a second PCR of roughly 6 to 11 cycles. TCRdb recomputed calls from the 5' RACE reads with MiXCR, one row per CDR3 protein. The sample consists of fewer than 2,000,000 distinct CDR3 sequences, more than 35% of them appearing once. Source material: blood. The receptors were gathered from a human donor in good health.

For this clonotype: One base away lies a much larger clone, so this may be a sequencing read error. The chain recombines TRBV20-1 with TRBJ2-5, with TRBD2 matching over 7 bases. Per the germline V gene, CDR1 is DFQATT and CDR2 is SNEGSKA (reference sequence). The CDR3 runs 9 residues. The CDR3 DNA reads as TGCAGGGCTGGGAGGGAGCAGTACTTC. Translated: CRAGREQYF.

The chain employs TRBV3-1 and TRBJ2-3; D perhaps matches TRBD2 (7 bases). V lost 4 bases to trimming and J lost 1 base, with 15 bases between them. The CDR3 is 16 residues long. Germline V gene data show CDR1 as LGHDT and CDR2 as YNNKEL (reference sequence). CDR3 protein: CASSPAGGPGTDTQYF. CDR3 DNA: TGTGCCAGCAGCCCGGCCGGGGGGCCAGGCACAGATACGCAGTATTTT.

This clonotype was detected only a few times. The V gene is TRBV6-5, the J gene TRBJ2-7; 7 bases map to TRBD1. The CDR3 is 13 residues long. Germline V gives CDR1 MNHEY, CDR2 SVGAGI. With 6 bases clipped from V and 5 bases from J, the junction kept 7 bases outside the gene matches. The CDR3, as DNA: TGTGCCAGCAGGACGACAGGGATCCACGAGCAGTACTTC. Protein: CASRTTGIHEQYF.

This clonotype was found a few times. This chain uses TRBV6-2 or TRBV6-3 with TRBJ2-7; 7 nucleotides align to TRBD2. Losses at the gene ends were 7 bases for V and 7 bases for J; bases not matched to a gene: 16. The CDR3 spans 15 residues. In germline, CDR1 is MNHEY, CDR2 SVGEGT. The CDR3 sequence: CASNDGLAEPDEQYF. The CDR3 region has the DNA TGTGCCAGCAATGACGGTCTAGCGGAACCCGATGAGCAGTACTTC.

The chain employs TRBV11-2 and TRBJ2-5; possible D gene TRBD2, 5 bases. Deletions cut 0 bases from V and 3 bases from J, with 11 bases between. Per the germline V gene, CDR1 is SGHAT and CDR2 is FQNNGV. The CDR3 consists of 15 residues. The CDR3 region is CASSLDLWGEETQYF. The CDR3 DNA reads as TGTGCCAGCAGCTTAGATCTGTGGGGAGAAGAGACCCAGTACTTC.

In its sample, this clonotype was seen many times. The rearrangement joins TRBV7-2 to TRBJ2-7; D not certain. V gave up 4 bases and J gave up 5 bases, with 6 bases separating them. Germline loops: CDR1 SGHTA, CDR2 FQGNSA. This CDR3 has 11 amino acids. CDR3: CASSSGHEQYF. CDR3 coding DNA: TGTGCCAGCAGCTCCGGACACGAGCAGTACTTC.

The J gene is TRBJ1-2, the V gene TRBV11-3, with D perhaps matching TRBD1 (5 bases). V was trimmed by 0 bases and J by 2 bases, leaving 10 bases between them. The CDR3 sequence is 15 residues long. Per germline, CDR1 SGHNT and CDR2 YENEEA. CDR3 nucleotides: TGTGCCAGCAGCTTAGAAGGGACGACGAACTATGGCTACACCTTC. Translated, it gives CASSLEGTTNYGYTF.

The chain carries TRBV20-1 and TRBJ2-1; D gene unclear. Between the trimmed V and J ends, which lost 4 bases and 4 bases, there was a span of 14 bases. Per the germline V gene, CDR1 is DFQATT and CDR2 is SNEGSKA (reference sequence). CDR3 length: 14 residues. This CDR3 is CSAKAWVQYNEQFF. CDR3 DNA sequence: TGCAGTGCTAAAGCCTGGGTCCAATACAATGAGCAGTTCTTC.

The CDR3 DNA reads as TGCAGTGCAGGCGGGGGGTCCTACAATGAGCAGTACTTC. It translates to CSAGGGSYNEQYF. The chain combines TRBV20-1 with TRBJ2-4; TRBD2 aligns across 8 bases. The CDR3 runs 13 residues. The trim removed 6 bases at V and 13 bases at J, leaving 14 bases unmatched. Germline CDR1 and CDR2: DFQATT and SNEGSKA (reference sequence).

Turning to this clonotype: At one boundary the junction diverges from the germline segment, which might be a read error. V and J are TRBV12-3 or TRBV12-4 and TRBJ2-1; TRBD1 matches 8 bases. The CDR3 has 16 amino acids. DNA for the CDR3: TGTGTCAGCAGTTTTACGGCCGGGGACAGGACCAATGAGCAGTTCTTC. Its protein product is CVSSFTAGDRTNEQFF.

In this sample, this clonotype turned up a few times. The chain employs TRBV12-5 and TRBJ2-1; D call uncertain. Germline CDR1 LGHNT, CDR2 FRNRAP. The CDR3 is 13 residues long. Trimming removed 5 bases at V and 6 bases at J, with 11 bases between. CDR3 amino acids: CASGTGVSNEQFF. The CDR3 DNA is TGTGCTAGTGGTACTGGAGTGTCCAATGAGCAGTTCTTC.

This chain connects TRBV7-9 to TRBJ1-4; no reliable D call. CDR3 size: 15 residues. Trimming shortened V by 5 bases and J by 0 bases, and 10 bases separated the two germline ends. Germline V gives CDR1 SEHNR, CDR2 FQNEAQ (reference sequence). CDR3 in amino acids: CASSLGLTTNEKLFF. The CDR3 bases are TGTGCCAGCAGCCTTGGACTAACAACTAATGAAAAACTGTTTTTT.

Only a few counts were recorded for this clonotype. The chain uses TRBV7-2 and TRBJ2-1; possibly TRBD1 for D (6 bases). The CDR3 has 15 residues. Germline CDR1 and CDR2: SGHTA and FQGNSA. The germline V and J ends were trimmed by 4 bases and 3 bases, with 13 bases remaining between them. As DNA, the CDR3 is TGTGCCAGCAGCTCGACACAGGGTTACTACAATGAGCAGTTCTTC. Its protein product is CASSSTQGYYNEQFF.

As regards this clonotype: One end of the junction does not line up with germline, which may come from a read error. The J gene is TRBJ1-3, the V gene TRBV7-2, with 7 bases aligning to TRBD1. CDR1 is SGHTA, CDR2 FQGNSA, per germline. The CDR3 is made up of 13 amino acids. CDR3 bases: TGTGCAAGCACGTGGGACAGCGGAAACACCATATATTTT. As protein: CASTWDSGNTIYF.

As DNA, the CDR3 is TGCAGTGCGACGTACCATTCGGGGGATCAGCCCCAGCATTTT. The encoded protein is CSATYHSGDQPQHF. The rearrangement uses TRBV20-1 and TRBJ1-5; D is possibly TRBD1 (5 bases). Germline CDR1 is DFQATT and CDR2 is SNEGSKA (reference sequence). This CDR3 spans 14 amino acids. The V end was cut by 6 bases, the J end by 5 bases, with 17 bases between.